This T cell receptor (beta chain) was found in a study of blood T cell repertoires in COVID-19. Whole-study context: Sample material is recorded as cDNA or gDNA derived from T cells, B-cell-depleted T cells, or PBMCs.

This table comes from immunoSEQ multiplex PCR, and its TCRdb copy is limited to in-frame clones, with some not included. The table lists nearly 350,000 clones, about 90% of them singletons, with roughly 0.94% in the top ten. Germline lookup yields CDR1 SGHRS and CDR2 YFSETQ. The V segment lost 4 bases and the J segment 4 bases; nucleotides outside the gene matches: 9. The CDR3 is 16 amino acids. This clone was found once. Participant ages covered about 18 to 89 years across about two dozen US areas. The sample consisted of PBMCs or T cells enriched from blood (not recorded which). The rearrangement links TRBV5-1 to TRBJ2-1; 9 nucleotides line up with TRBD1. The sequence came from a woman in her 30s who had recovered from COVID-19. The CDR3 is CASSARDRAVYNEQFF. The CDR3 DNA reads TGCGCCAGCAGCGCCCGGGACAGGGCGGTGTACAATGAGCAGTTCTTC.